The 11 T cell receptor beta chains below come from one sample, sequenced in a study of identical twins (dated by TCRdb to the mid-2010s). Libraries were prepared through 5' RACE. The run used an Illumina HiSeq 2000. TCRdb redid the processing of the public reads, applying fastp at Q25 and MiXCR, and retained in-frame beta chains. A single entry per CDR3 protein holds the most common genes and DNA from its merged rows. For this sample the table gives roughly 260,000 distinct CDR3 sequences, of which 7.5% were detected only once. Of the sample, roughly 5% is held by the ten largest clones. The sample also formed part of further work on yellow fever vaccine responses in identical twins.

Specimen: CD8+ T cells sorted from blood. Receptors originate from a woman between 18 and 30 years old in good health.

The chain carries TRBV20-1 and TRBJ2-1; no firm D call. CDR3 size: 11 residues. Germline V gene data show CDR1 as DFQATT and CDR2 as SNEGSKA (reference sequence). V lost 6 bases and J 9 bases, leaving 12 bases between the germline ends. Here the CDR3 reads CSADPEVEQFF. The CDR3 DNA follows: TGCAGTGCCGACCCTGAGGTTGAGCAGTTCTTC.

This clonotype occurred many times. This chain links TRBV20-1 with TRBJ2-7, with TRBD1 identical over 11 bases. CDR3 length: 14 amino acids. Per germline, CDR1 DFQATT and CDR2 SNEGSKA (reference sequence). With V trimmed by 2 bases and J by 7 bases, 7 bases remained unmatched. The CDR3 loop reads CSARLMDRGLEQYF. The CDR3 nucleotides are TGCAGTGCTAGACTCATGGACAGGGGGCTTGAGCAGTACTTC.

This clonotype occurred many times. The chain is built from TRBV7-6 and TRBJ2-7; D is unresolved. The ends were cut back, 2 bases at V and 5 bases at J, with 16 bases in the middle. The V gene's germline CDR1 is SGHVS and CDR2 FNYEAQ. This CDR3 spans 15 amino acids. The CDR3: CASSLRAGGSDEQYV. The CDR3 DNA follows: TGTGCCAGCAGCTTAAGGGCTGGTGGATCAGACGAGCAGTACGTC.

This clonotype was counted between two and nine times. The chain employs TRBV11-2 and TRBJ1-1, with D maybe TRBD1 (5 bases). Trimming stripped 1 base from V and 6 bases from J, with 9 bases between. The CDR3 length is 13 residues. In germline, CDR1 is SGHAT, CDR2 FQNNGV. The DNA of the CDR3 is TGTGCCAGCAGCTTAGTTCGGGGGTCTGAAGCTTTCTTT. Its translation: CASSLVRGSEAFF.

This clonotype was picked up many times. The chain carries TRBV12-3 or TRBV12-4 and TRBJ2-7; 7 bases agree with TRBD1. J gave up 2 bases and V 5 bases, and 6 bases lay outside the gene matches. The CDR3 has 14 amino acids. CDR3 nucleotides: TGTGCCAGCAGTCCCGCGGACAGGACCTACGAGCAGTACTTC. It yields the protein CASSPADRTYEQYF.

In nucleotides, the CDR3 is TGTGCCACCAGCAGAAATAGGGGTGATGGCTACACCTTC. It specifies CATSRNRGDGYTF. V usage is TRBV15 and J usage is TRBJ1-2, with a tentative D call TRBD1 (5 bases). V was cut by 2 bases and J by 6 bases, with 10 bases left in between. CDR1 LNHNV and CDR2 YYDKDF come from the germline V gene (reference sequence). The CDR3 length is 13 residues.

The chain is built from TRBV4-2 and TRBJ2-3, with a weak D call TRBD2 (5 bases). CDR3 length equals 17 residues. Between the trimmed V and J ends, which lost 1 base and 2 bases, there was a span of 16 bases. CDR1 is LGHNA and CDR2 is YNFKEQ in the germline V gene. The CDR3 DNA sequence: TGTGCCAGCAGCCAAGCCTTGAGGGAACGTATCACAGATACGCAGTATTTT. This gives the protein CASSQALRERITDTQYF.

There are many counts of this clonotype. The chain links TRBV2 to TRBJ2-3, with D perhaps matching TRBD1 or TRBD2 (5 bases each). The V end was cut by 8 bases, the J end by 7 bases, with 16 bases between. This CDR3 region has 13 residues. Germline loops: CDR1 SNHLY, CDR2 FYNNEI. CDR3 sequence (DNA): TGTGCCAGCGGGACGCCAGAACGAAATACGCAGTATTTT. As protein: CASGTPERNTQYF.

The V and J genes are TRBV7-8 and TRBJ1-2, with unresolved D. The CDR3 totals 13 residues. The V end lost 5 bases, the J end lost 2 bases, and 9 bases lay between the germline ends. Germline V lookup: CDR1 SGHVS, CDR2 FQNEAQ. DNA for the CDR3: TGTGCCAGCAGCAAGGACGAAAACTATGGCTACACCTTC. This gives the protein CASSKDENYGYTF.

The rearrangement links TRBV27 to TRBJ1-6; TRBD1 matches at 9 bases. Germline CDR1 MNHEY, CDR2 SMNVEV (reference sequence). V trimming: 7 bases; J trimming: 10 bases; junction bases outside the gene matches: 5. There are 13 residues in the CDR3. This chain's CDR3 is CASMGQGVSPLHF. The CDR3 nucleotides read TGTGCCAGCATGGGACAGGGTGTCTCACCCCTCCACTTT.

This clonotype was seen repeatedly, ten times or more. The V call is TRBV25-1, the J call TRBJ1-1; D unclear. Germline values: CDR1 MGHDK, CDR2 SYGVNS. Trimming took 2 bases from V and 0 from J, leaving 7 bases between them. This CDR3 region has 14 residues. This CDR3 is CASSEEQLNTEAFF. The CDR3 DNA follows: TGTGCCAGCAGTGAAGAACAGCTGAACACTGAAGCTTTCTTT.